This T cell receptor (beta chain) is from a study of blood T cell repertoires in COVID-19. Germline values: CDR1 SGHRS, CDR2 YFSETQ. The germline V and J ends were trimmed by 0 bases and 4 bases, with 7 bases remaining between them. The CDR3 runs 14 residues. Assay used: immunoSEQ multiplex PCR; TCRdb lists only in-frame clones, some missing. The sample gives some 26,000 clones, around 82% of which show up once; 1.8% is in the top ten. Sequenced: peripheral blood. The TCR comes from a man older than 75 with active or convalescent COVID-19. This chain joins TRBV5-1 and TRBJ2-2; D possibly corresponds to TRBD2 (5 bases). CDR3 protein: CASSLEGGTGELFF. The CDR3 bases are TGCGCCAGCAGCTTGGAAGGAGGCACCGGGGAGCTGTTTTTT.